The sequence of this T cell receptor beta chain was determined in a study of cytomegalovirus exposure and HLA in healthy donors. Background on the study: Prior work identified 117 million unique TCR beta sequences in roughly 190 million T cells.

This clone was seen only a few times. No antigen is known for it. PCR primers comprised 60 Vbeta and 13 Jbeta primers. The repertoire was sequenced with immunoSEQ multiplex PCR; TCRdb's copy has only in-frame clones and lacks some. In the table there are approximately 190,000 clones, around 70% of which are singletons. Germline V lookup: CDR1 SGHTA, CDR2 FQGNSA. The CDR3 is made up of 15 amino acids. Losses at the gene ends were 1 base for V and 5 bases for J; bases not matched to a gene: 3. Study-wide results and caveats: Earlier analysis found most TCR beta V segments productive about 87% or about 30% of the time. Common viral pathogens seemed, in a later analysis, to connect with several of the most significant clusters. Another analysis was done later, and it associated roughly 15,000 TCR beta sequences with HLA alleles at 0.05 false discovery rate.

Sequencing was done on a sample of PBMCs. This sequence originates from a man aged 40-49 years in good health and CMV-seropositive. The chain carries TRBV7-2 and TRBJ2-7; 12 bases are a match to TRBD1. CDR3 DNA sequence: TGTGCCAGCAGCTTAGGGCGGGACAGGGGGCACGAGCAGTACTTC. Its translation is CASSLGRDRGHEQYF.